One T cell receptor (beta chain) is described in this entry. Losses at the gene ends were 4 bases for V and 5 bases for J; bases not matched to a gene: 6. The CDR3 consists of 16 residues. Germline lookup yields CDR1 MNHNS and CDR2 SASEGT. These data originate in a study of shared T cell receptors in the human thymus. Repertoires were generated with immunoSEQ multiplex PCR, while TCRdb's copy carries only in-frame clones and drops some. Of about 380,000 clones listed, more than 85% are singletons. The sample was thymocytes. The origin of this receptor is a human donor. The chain couples TRBV6-1 to TRBJ2-2, with 11 bases that match TRBD2. CDR3 residues: CASSGMTSGMTGELFF. In DNA form, the CDR3 reads TGTGCCAGCAGTGGCATGACTAGCGGGATGACCGGGGAGCTGTTTTTT.